Listed below are T cell receptor beta chains from one sample, sequenced in a study of shared clonotypes between healthy human individuals. Libraries were prepared by immunoSEQ multiplex PCR; TCRdb keeps only in-frame clonotypes and omits some of them. The sample lists 650,000 to 700,000 clones, roughly 87% occurring once. The sample comprised memory CD8+ T cells from PBMCs. The receptors were sampled from a young man in good health. Some clones in this sample may be carry-over from other donors' samples. The CDR3 runs from the conserved cysteine through the conserved F or W. Fields, in order: CDR3 length, clone size, V gene, D gene, J gene, CDR3 protein, CDR3 DNA. D genes are given only for firm matches. The size entry is marked missing in some rows and otherwise reads once, few, many or a size class.

CDR3 length: 15
clone size: -
V gene: TRBV28
D gene: -
J gene: TRBJ2-7
CDR3 protein: CASSESRDGPYEQYF
CDR3 DNA: TGTGCCAGCAGTGAGAGCCGGGACGGCCCCTACGAGCAGTACTTC

CDR3 length: 14
clone size: -
V gene: TRBV13
D gene: -
J gene: TRBJ1-4
CDR3 protein: CASSLRGEWEKLFF
CDR3 DNA: TGTGCCAGCAGCTTAAGAGGGGAGTGGGAAAAACTGTTTTTT

CDR3 length: 16
clone size: -
V gene: TRBV7-9
D gene: TRBD1
J gene: TRBJ1-2
CDR3 protein: CASSSGTGILRYGYTF
CDR3 DNA: TGTGCCAGCAGCTCGGGGACAGGGATCCTACGCTATGGCTACACCTTC

CDR3 length: 15
clone size: -
V gene: TRBV23-1
D gene: -
J gene: TRBJ1-5
CDR3 protein: CASSQNRASNQPQHF
CDR3 DNA: TGCGCCAGCAGTCAGAACAGGGCCAGCAATCAGCCCCAGCATTTT

CDR3 length: 15
clone size: -
V gene: TRBV6-1
D gene: -
J gene: TRBJ2-1
CDR3 protein: CASSEGRGLRNEQFF
CDR3 DNA: TGTGCCAGCAGTGAAGGGCGGGGGCTGCGCAATGAGCAGTTCTTC

CDR3 length: 13
clone size: -
V gene: TRBV19
D gene: -
J gene: TRBJ2-5
CDR3 protein: CASSPGVQETQYF
CDR3 DNA: TGTGCCAGTAGCCCGGGAGTTCAAGAGACCCAGTACTTC

CDR3 length: 18
clone size: -
V gene: TRBV5-8
D gene: TRBD1
J gene: TRBJ2-2
CDR3 protein: CASSLAWLTGAPRGELFF
CDR3 DNA: TGTGCCAGCAGCTTGGCCTGGCTTACAGGGGCCCCCAGGGGGGAGCTGTTTTTT

CDR3 length: 13
clone size: -
V gene: TRBV29-1
D gene: -
J gene: TRBJ1-1
CDR3 protein: CSVFLAFSTEAFF
CDR3 DNA: TGCAGCGTTTTCCTTGCATTTTCGACTGAAGCTTTCTTT

CDR3 length: 15
clone size: many
V gene: TRBV4-1
D gene: TRBD1
J gene: TRBJ2-7
CDR3 protein: CASSQTGTGVYEQYF
CDR3 DNA: TGCGCCAGCAGCCAGACCGGGACAGGGGTTTACGAGCAGTACTTC

CDR3 length: 14
clone size: -
V gene: TRBV4-1
D gene: -
J gene: TRBJ2-7
CDR3 protein: CASSQEAAFGEQYF
CDR3 DNA: TGCGCCAGCAGCCAAGAGGCAGCCTTCGGCGAGCAGTACTTC

CDR3 length: 14
clone size: -
V gene: TRBV29-1
D gene: -
J gene: TRBJ2-2
CDR3 protein: CSVEGRANPGELFF
CDR3 DNA: TGCAGCGTTGAGGGCAGGGCGAATCCCGGGGAGCTGTTTTTT

CDR3 length: 11
clone size: -
V gene: TRBV6-5
D gene: -
J gene: TRBJ1-1
CDR3 protein: CASTPGTEAFF
CDR3 DNA: TGTGCCAGCACGCCGGGGACTGAAGCTTTCTTT

CDR3 length: 12
clone size: -
V gene: TRBV7-9
D gene: -
J gene: TRBJ2-3
CDR3 protein: CAPDSNGDTQYF
CDR3 DNA: TGTGCCCCCGACTCAAATGGAGATACGCAGTATTTT

CDR3 length: 16
clone size: -
V gene: TRBV6-1
D gene: -
J gene: TRBJ1-3
CDR3 protein: CASSALHGTSGNTIYF
CDR3 DNA: TGTGCCAGCAGTGCCCTACATGGGACCTCTGGAAACACCATATATTTT

CDR3 length: 12
clone size: -
V gene: TRBV11-2
D gene: -
J gene: TRBJ2-1
CDR3 protein: CASRLTGNEQFF
CDR3 DNA: TGTGCCAGCAGGCTGACCGGGAATGAGCAGTTCTTC

CDR3 length: 13
clone size: few
V gene: TRBV29-1
D gene: -
J gene: TRBJ2-2
CDR3 protein: CSVVAGTTGELFF
CDR3 DNA: TGCAGCGTTGTGGCGGGGACAACCGGGGAGCTGTTTTTT

CDR3 length: 17
clone size: -
V gene: TRBV27
D gene: -
J gene: TRBJ2-1
CDR3 protein: CASSLSSGLARWDEQFF
CDR3 DNA: TGTGCCAGCAGTTTATCGAGCGGACTCGCTAGGTGGGATGAGCAGTTCTTC

CDR3 length: 15
clone size: -
V gene: TRBV11-2
D gene: TRBD2
J gene: TRBJ2-7
CDR3 protein: CASTPRREALYEQYF
CDR3 DNA: TGTGCCAGCACCCCCCGGCGGGAGGCCCTCTACGAGCAGTACTTC

CDR3 length: 13
clone size: -
V gene: TRBV7-6
D gene: -
J gene: TRBJ2-5
CDR3 protein: CASSHLYQETQYF
CDR3 DNA: TGTGCCAGCAGCCACCTGTACCAAGAGACCCAGTACTTC

CDR3 length: 14
clone size: -
V gene: TRBV5-1
D gene: -
J gene: TRBJ1-2
CDR3 protein: CASSYGQTRYGYTF
CDR3 DNA: TGCGCCAGCAGCTATGGACAGACACGCTATGGCTACACCTTC

CDR3 length: 15
clone size: -
V gene: TRBV27
D gene: -
J gene: TRBJ2-7
CDR3 protein: CASSQTSSTIYEQYF
CDR3 DNA: TGTGCCAGCAGCCAGACCTCATCGACGATATACGAGCAGTACTTC

CDR3 length: 16
clone size: -
V gene: TRBV7-8
D gene: TRBD2
J gene: TRBJ2-2
CDR3 protein: CASRNKAGGNTGELFF
CDR3 DNA: TGTGCCAGCAGGAATAAAGCGGGAGGGAACACCGGGGAGCTGTTTTTT

CDR3 length: 16
clone size: -
V gene: TRBV11-2
D gene: -
J gene: TRBJ1-1
CDR3 protein: CASSPRQDRWDTEAFF
CDR3 DNA: TGTGCCAGCAGCCCCAGACAGGACCGGTGGGACACTGAAGCTTTCTTT

CDR3 length: 16
clone size: -
V gene: TRBV4-2
D gene: -
J gene: TRBJ2-2
CDR3 protein: CASSHEPTQGKGELFF
CDR3 DNA: TGTGCCAGTAGCCACGAACCGACTCAGGGAAAAGGGGAGCTGTTTTTT

CDR3 length: 15
clone size: -
V gene: TRBV11-3
D gene: TRBD2
J gene: TRBJ2-7
CDR3 protein: CASSLNREGRIEQYF
CDR3 DNA: TGTGCCAGCAGCTTGAACCGGGAGGGGAGGATCGAGCAGTACTTC

CDR3 length: 14
clone size: once
V gene: TRBV27
D gene: -
J gene: TRBJ2-2
CDR3 protein: CASTGRSNTGELFF
CDR3 DNA: TGTGCCAGCACTGGCAGATCAAACACCGGGGAGCTGTTTTTT

CDR3 length: 14
clone size: -
V gene: TRBV28
D gene: -
J gene: TRBJ2-5
CDR3 protein: CASSFPDSLETQYF
CDR3 DNA: TGTGCCAGCAGTTTCCCGGACAGCCTCGAGACCCAGTACTTC

CDR3 length: 14
clone size: -
V gene: TRBV7-8
D gene: -
J gene: TRBJ1-1
CDR3 protein: CASSPSGGNTEAFF
CDR3 DNA: TGTGCCAGCAGCCCCTCCGGGGGGAACACTGAAGCTTTCTTT

CDR3 length: 16
clone size: -
V gene: TRBV7-8
D gene: -
J gene: TRBJ2-5
CDR3 protein: CASSLSAGSYQETQYF
CDR3 DNA: TGTGCCAGCAGCTTATCCGCGGGCTCGTACCAAGAGACCCAGTACTTC

CDR3 length: 13
clone size: -
V gene: TRBV7-2
D gene: -
J gene: TRBJ2-7
CDR3 protein: CASSWGGSYEQYF
CDR3 DNA: TGTGCCAGCAGCTGGGGCGGTTCCTACGAGCAGTACTTC

CDR3 length: 13
clone size: -
V gene: TRBV6-6
D gene: -
J gene: TRBJ2-3
CDR3 protein: CASSHNVLDTQYF
CDR3 DNA: TGTGCCAGCAGTCATAACGTTTTGGATACGCAGTATTTT

CDR3 length: 14
clone size: -
V gene: TRBV6-6
D gene: -
J gene: TRBJ1-4
CDR3 protein: CASSPTTTNEKLFF
CDR3 DNA: TGTGCCAGCAGCCCCACGACAACTAATGAAAAACTGTTTTTT

CDR3 length: 16
clone size: -
V gene: TRBV5-1
D gene: -
J gene: TRBJ2-1
CDR3 protein: CASSLRWVDTYNEQFF
CDR3 DNA: TGCGCCAGCAGCTTGAGATGGGTAGACACTTACAATGAGCAGTTCTTC

CDR3 length: 15
clone size: -
V gene: TRBV19
D gene: TRBD2
J gene: TRBJ2-7
CDR3 protein: CASSIWGGRSYEQYF
CDR3 DNA: TGTGCCAGTAGTATTTGGGGGGGAAGGTCCTACGAGCAGTACTTC

CDR3 length: 14
clone size: -
V gene: TRBV15
D gene: -
J gene: TRBJ2-6
CDR3 protein: CATSSALEANVLTF
CDR3 DNA: TGTGCCACCAGCAGCGCCCTGGAGGCCAACGTCCTGACTTTC

CDR3 length: 15
clone size: -
V gene: TRBV9
D gene: -
J gene: TRBJ2-7
CDR3 protein: CASSLFSGPTYEQYF
CDR3 DNA: TGTGCCAGCAGCCTTTTTAGCGGCCCTACCTACGAGCAGTACTTC

CDR3 length: 16
clone size: -
V gene: TRBV2
D gene: TRBD1
J gene: TRBJ1-3
CDR3 protein: CASSKGQGAIGNTIYF
CDR3 DNA: TGTGCCAGCAGCAAGGGACAGGGGGCGATTGGAAACACCATATATTTT

CDR3 length: 14
clone size: -
V gene: TRBV4-1
D gene: TRBD2
J gene: TRBJ2-3
CDR3 protein: CASSQGSGKDTQYF
CDR3 DNA: TGCGCCAGCAGCCAAGGTAGCGGGAAAGATACGCAGTATTTT

CDR3 length: 13
clone size: -
V gene: TRBV27
D gene: -
J gene: TRBJ2-7
CDR3 protein: CASTNLAGYEQYF
CDR3 DNA: TGTGCCAGCACGAATCTAGCTGGGTACGAGCAGTACTTC

CDR3 length: 15
clone size: few
V gene: TRBV19
D gene: -
J gene: TRBJ2-1
CDR3 protein: CASSIGRVTYNEQFF
CDR3 DNA: TGTGCCAGTAGTATCGGTAGGGTCACCTACAATGAGCAGTTCTTC

CDR3 length: 14
clone size: -
V gene: TRBV28
D gene: -
J gene: TRBJ1-6
CDR3 protein: CASSEDSLNSPLHF
CDR3 DNA: TGTGCCAGCAGTGAGGACAGTCTAAATTCACCCCTCCACTTT

CDR3 length: 13
clone size: -
V gene: TRBV10-2
D gene: -
J gene: TRBJ2-1
CDR3 protein: CASSEPGLPEQFF
CDR3 DNA: TGCGCCAGCAGTGAGCCGGGACTGCCGGAGCAGTTCTTC

CDR3 length: 17
clone size: -
V gene: TRBV5-6
D gene: TRBD2
J gene: TRBJ2-3
CDR3 protein: CASSLDYIAGSTDTQYF
CDR3 DNA: TGTGCCAGCAGCTTGGATTATATAGCGGGAAGCACAGATACGCAGTATTTT

CDR3 length: 16
clone size: -
V gene: TRBV5-1
D gene: -
J gene: TRBJ2-1
CDR3 protein: CASSLDRYGTYNEQFF
CDR3 DNA: TGCGCCAGCAGCTTGGACCGATATGGCACCTACAATGAGCAGTTCTTC

CDR3 length: 15
clone size: -
V gene: TRBV25-1
D gene: -
J gene: TRBJ2-1
CDR3 protein: CATVSLAGPYNEQFF
CDR3 DNA: TGTGCCACCGTCTCTTTGGCAGGGCCCTACAATGAGCAGTTCTTC

CDR3 length: 13
clone size: -
V gene: TRBV6-6
D gene: -
J gene: TRBJ1-2
CDR3 protein: CASSYDRDYGYTF
CDR3 DNA: TGTGCCAGCAGTTACGACAGAGACTATGGCTACACCTTC

CDR3 length: 15
clone size: -
V gene: TRBV15
D gene: TRBD1
J gene: TRBJ2-1
CDR3 protein: CATSRDRAGGDEQFF
CDR3 DNA: TGTGCCACCAGCAGAGATCGGGCAGGGGGAGATGAGCAGTTCTTC

CDR3 length: 16
clone size: -
V gene: TRBV9
D gene: -
J gene: TRBJ2-4
CDR3 protein: CASSVAEEGRGNIQYF
CDR3 DNA: TGTGCCAGCAGCGTAGCGGAGGAGGGCCGCGGAAACATTCAGTACTTC

CDR3 length: 15
clone size: -
V gene: TRBV7-9
D gene: -
J gene: TRBJ1-2
CDR3 protein: CASRDTQQGNKGYTF
CDR3 DNA: TGTGCCAGCAGAGACACACAACAGGGTAATAAGGGCTACACCTTC

CDR3 length: 15
clone size: -
V gene: TRBV27
D gene: -
J gene: TRBJ2-1
CDR3 protein: CASSLSGPTGNEQFF
CDR3 DNA: TGTGCCAGCAGTTTATCGGGTCCAACGGGAAATGAGCAGTTCTTC

CDR3 length: 20
clone size: -
V gene: TRBV9
D gene: TRBD1
J gene: TRBJ1-2
CDR3 protein: CASSAPLGGGQGANKYGYTF
CDR3 DNA: TGTGCCAGCAGCGCTCCCCTGGGCGGGGGACAGGGGGCTAATAAATATGGCTACACCTTC

CDR3 length: 12
clone size: once
V gene: TRBV10-3
D gene: -
J gene: TRBJ1-2
CDR3 protein: CAILAHGYGYTF
CDR3 DNA: TGTGCCATCTTAGCACACGGCTATGGCTACACCTTC

CDR3 length: 14
clone size: -
V gene: TRBV9
D gene: -
J gene: TRBJ2-3
CDR3 protein: CASSPGTLRDTQYF
CDR3 DNA: TGTGCCAGCAGCCCGGGGACCCTCCGGGATACGCAGTATTTT

CDR3 length: 13
clone size: -
V gene: TRBV5-6
D gene: -
J gene: TRBJ2-7
CDR3 protein: CASSYSSSYEQYF
CDR3 DNA: TGTGCCAGCAGCTATTCCAGCTCCTACGAGCAGTACTTC

CDR3 length: 15
clone size: -
V gene: TRBV7-8
D gene: -
J gene: TRBJ2-4
CDR3 protein: CASSLYPVGKNIQYF
CDR3 DNA: TGTGCCAGCAGCTTATATCCAGTTGGCAAAAACATTCAGTACTTC

CDR3 length: 14
clone size: -
V gene: TRBV19
D gene: TRBD1
J gene: TRBJ1-5
CDR3 protein: CATEGQGVNQPQHF
CDR3 DNA: TGTGCCACGGAGGGACAGGGGGTCAATCAGCCCCAGCATTTT

CDR3 length: 12
clone size: -
V gene: TRBV5-8
D gene: -
J gene: TRBJ1-5
CDR3 protein: CASSLYNQPQHF
CDR3 DNA: TGTGCCAGCAGCTTGTATAATCAGCCCCAGCATTTT

CDR3 length: 14
clone size: -
V gene: TRBV4-3
D gene: -
J gene: TRBJ2-5
CDR3 protein: CASSRSQGPETQYF
CDR3 DNA: TGCGCCAGCAGCCGATCACAGGGCCCAGAGACCCAGTACTTC

CDR3 length: 14
clone size: once
V gene: TRBV11-2
D gene: -
J gene: TRBJ2-1
CDR3 protein: CASSQGGPNNEQFF
CDR3 DNA: TGTGCCAGCAGCCAAGGCGGGCCAAACAATGAGCAGTTCTTC

CDR3 length: 11
clone size: -
V gene: TRBV6-7
D gene: -
J gene: TRBJ1-1
CDR3 protein: CASSHNTEAFF
CDR3 DNA: TGTGCCAGCAGCCATAACACTGAAGCTTTCTTT